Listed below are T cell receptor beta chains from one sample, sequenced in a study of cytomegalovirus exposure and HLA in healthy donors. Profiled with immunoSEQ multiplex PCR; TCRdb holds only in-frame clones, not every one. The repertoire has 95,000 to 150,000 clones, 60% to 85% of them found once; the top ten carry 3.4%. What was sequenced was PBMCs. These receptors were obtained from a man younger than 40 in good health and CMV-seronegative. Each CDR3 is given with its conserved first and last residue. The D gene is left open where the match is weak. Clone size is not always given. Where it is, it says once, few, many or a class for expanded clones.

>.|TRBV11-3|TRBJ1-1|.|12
CASSPGNTEAFF
TGTGCCAGCAGCCCAGGTAACACTGAAGCTTTCTTT
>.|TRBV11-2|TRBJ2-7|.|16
CASSFGSDRFTYEQYF
TGTGCCAGCAGCTTTGGTAGTGACAGATTTACCTACGAGCAGTACTTC
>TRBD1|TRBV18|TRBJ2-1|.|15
CASSPRQGSYNEQFF
TGTGCCAGCTCACCACGACAGGGGTCCTACAATGAGCAGTTCTTC
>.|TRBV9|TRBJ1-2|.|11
CASSDSYGYTF
TGTGCCAGCAGCGACAGCTATGGCTACACCTTC
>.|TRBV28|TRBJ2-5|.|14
CASNGQIQGETQYF
TGTGCCAGCAACGGACAGATACAAGGGGAGACCCAGTACTTC
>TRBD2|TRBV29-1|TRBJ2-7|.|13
CSVYGTSRYEQYF
TGCAGCGTCTACGGGACTAGCCGGTACGAGCAGTACTTC
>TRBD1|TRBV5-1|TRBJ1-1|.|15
CASSLAGGFNTEAFF
TGCGCCAGCAGCTTGGCAGGGGGCTTTAACACTGAAGCTTTCTTT
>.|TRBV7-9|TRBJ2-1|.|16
CASRLDTARSYNEQFF
TGTGCCAGCAGACTGGACACTGCTCGCTCCTACAATGAGCAGTTCTTC
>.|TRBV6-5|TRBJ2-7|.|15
CASSYSTEGGNEQYF
TGTGCCAGCAGTTACTCAACCGAGGGCGGGAACGAGCAGTACTTC
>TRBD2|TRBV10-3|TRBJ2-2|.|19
CAISVDSGRPLTDTGELFF
TGTGCCATCAGTGTTGATAGCGGGAGGCCCCTGACTGACACCGGGGAGCTGTTTTTT
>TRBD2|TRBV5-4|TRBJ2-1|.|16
CASSLERAGGSNEQFF
TGTGCCAGCAGCTTGGAGCGAGCGGGGGGGAGCAATGAGCAGTTCTTC
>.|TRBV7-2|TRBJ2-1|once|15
CASSLVAGAYNEQFF
TGTGCCAGCAGCTTAGTGGCTGGGGCGTACAATGAGCAGTTCTTC
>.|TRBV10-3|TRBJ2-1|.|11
CAISEEFEQFF
TGTGCCATCAGTGAGGAGTTTGAGCAGTTCTTC
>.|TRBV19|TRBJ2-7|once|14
CASSTLDQPHEQYF
TGTGCCAGTAGTACCCTAGACCAGCCCCACGAGCAGTACTTC
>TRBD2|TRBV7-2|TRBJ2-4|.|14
CASTLGGNKNIQYF
TGTGCCAGCACCCTCGGGGGGAACAAAAACATTCAGTACTTC
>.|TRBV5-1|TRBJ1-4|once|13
CASSPAGGEKLFF
TGCGCCAGCAGCCCCGCGGGGGGGGAAAAACTGTTTTTT
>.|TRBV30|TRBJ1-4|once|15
CAWSAGTTRMQKLFF
TGTGCCTGGAGTGCGGGGACAACCCGGATGCAAAAACTGTTTTTT
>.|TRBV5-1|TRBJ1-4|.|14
CASSLQGSNEKLFF
TGCGCCAGCAGCTTACAGGGTTCTAATGAAAAACTGTTTTTT
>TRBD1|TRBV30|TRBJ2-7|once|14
CAWSSDRGRYEQYF
TGTGCCTGGAGTTCGGACAGGGGGAGGTACGAGCAGTACTTC
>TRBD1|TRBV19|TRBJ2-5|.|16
CASSSLRDSNQETQYF
TGTGCCAGTAGTAGTCTTCGGGACAGTAACCAAGAGACCCAGTACTTC
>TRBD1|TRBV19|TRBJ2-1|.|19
CASSIDGGQGVPPYREQFF
TGTGCCAGTAGTATAGATGGGGGACAGGGAGTCCCTCCCTATCGTGAGCAGTTCTTC
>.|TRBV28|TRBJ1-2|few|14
CASRTGGLRYGYTF
TGTGCCAGCAGAACCGGGGGGCTGAGATATGGCTACACCTTC
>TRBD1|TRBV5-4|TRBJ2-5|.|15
CASSWDRANQETQYF
TGTGCCAGCAGCTGGGACAGGGCAAATCAAGAGACCCAGTACTTC
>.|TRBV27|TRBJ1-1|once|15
CASTPLSGGNTEAFF
TGTGCCAGCACCCCACTCTCAGGTGGGAACACTGAAGCTTTCTTT
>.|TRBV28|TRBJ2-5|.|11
CASTEQETQYF
TGTGCCAGCACAGAACAAGAGACCCAGTACTTC
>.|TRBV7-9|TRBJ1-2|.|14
CASSLAAGESGYTF
TGTGCCAGCAGCTTAGCGGCAGGGGAAAGCGGCTACACCTTC
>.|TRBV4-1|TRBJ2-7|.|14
CASSLRHETYEQYF
TGCGCCAGCAGCCTTCGACACGAAACCTACGAGCAGTACTTC
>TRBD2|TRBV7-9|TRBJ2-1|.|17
CASSRGTTSGRAYEQFF
TGTGCCAGCAGCAGGGGAACGACTAGCGGGAGGGCCTATGAGCAGTTCTTC
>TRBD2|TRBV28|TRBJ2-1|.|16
CASIPVSGGSYNEQFF
TGTGCCAGCATACCGGTTAGCGGGGGGTCCTACAATGAGCAGTTCTTC
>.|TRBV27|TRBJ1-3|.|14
CASSLWGGGNTIYF
TGTGCCAGCAGTTTATGGGGAGGGGGAAACACCATATATTTT
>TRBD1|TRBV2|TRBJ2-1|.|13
CADRVQTYNEQFF
TGTGCCGACAGGGTTCAGACCTACAATGAGCAGTTCTTC
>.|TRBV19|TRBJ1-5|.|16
CASSIDPRNLRQPQHF
TGTGCCAGTAGTATAGATCCCAGAAATTTAAGACAGCCCCAGCATTTT
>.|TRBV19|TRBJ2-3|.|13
CASSGSRTDTQYF
TGTGCCAGTAGTGGTAGTCGGACAGATACGCAGTATTTT